These 19 T cell receptor beta chains share one sample of origin, sequenced in a study of cytomegalovirus exposure and HLA in healthy donors. The PCR was carried out with 60 Vbeta primers and 13 Jbeta primers. Here immunoSEQ multiplex PCR was the method, and the copy in TCRdb shows in-frame clones only, minus some. Here the sample spans 110,000 or so clones, 81% being singletons. The sequencing sample was made of PBMCs. These receptors all stem from a woman aged 40 to 50 in good health and CMV-seronegative.

V usage is TRBV19 and J usage is TRBJ1-5; D may be TRBD1 (6 bases). CDR1 and CDR2 from the germline V gene are LNHDA and SQIVND (reference sequence). The CDR3 extends over 15 amino acids. Trimming left V 4 bases short and J 2 bases short, with 12 bases between. In DNA, the CDR3 is TGTGCCAGTAGTACAGGGGCAGGGGGCAATCAGCCCCAGCATTTT. Translating it yields CASSTGAGGNQPQHF.

The V gene is TRBV6-5, the J gene TRBJ1-1; D is ambiguous. From germline, CDR1 is MNHEY and CDR2 SVGAGI. V lost 4 bases and J lost 1, with 10 bases in between. The CDR3 length is 14 residues. The DNA of the CDR3 is TGTGCCAGCAGTTCGGGGAGCGGGAACACTGAAGCTTTCTTT. Protein: CASSSGSGNTEAFF.

Only a few counts were recorded for this clone. J is TRBJ2-1 and V is TRBV4-2, with 7 bases fitting TRBD2. V was pared by 0 bases and J by 9 bases, with 11 bases of the junction left unmatched. The germline V gene encodes CDR1 LGHNA and CDR2 YNFKEQ. The CDR3 is 16 residues long. For the CDR3, the DNA is TGTGCCAGCAGCCAAGATTTGCAGGCGGGAGTAGGTGAGCAGTTCTTC. Translated, it gives CASSQDLQAGVGEQFF.

The chain has TRBV7-9 and TRBJ2-5; TRBD2 matches 11 bases. V was pared by 0 bases and J by 4 bases, with 4 bases of the junction left unmatched. The germline V gene has CDR1 SEHNR and CDR2 FQNEAQ (reference sequence). The CDR3 consists of 16 residues. CDR3 nucleotides: TGTGCCAGCAGCTTAGCTAGCGGGGGGGCCCGAGAGACCCAGTACTTC. Translated: CASSLASGGARETQYF.

CDR3 in amino acids: CASSQEWDRYTGELFF. The CDR3 DNA follows: TGCGCCAGCAGCCAAGAATGGGACAGATACACCGGGGAGCTGTTTTTT. V usage is TRBV4-1 and J usage is TRBJ2-2; TRBD1 aligns across 7 bases. The CDR3 length is 16 residues. Germline V CDR1 and CDR2: MGHRA, YSYEKL. Trimming removed 0 bases from V and 3 bases from J; junction bases left unmatched: 4.

This chain's CDR3 is CASSPGQGAQNTEAFF. CDR3 in DNA: TGTGCCAGCAGCCCGGGACAGGGGGCGCAGAACACTGAAGCTTTCTTT. This chain uses TRBV11-1 with TRBJ1-1; 12 bases match TRBD1. The CDR3 is 16 residues long. Unmatched junction bases numbered 5, after V lost 5 bases and J lost 1 base. Per germline, CDR1 SGHAT and CDR2 FQDESV (reference sequence).

The CDR3, as DNA: TGTGCCAGCAGTCCCGAGCGGGAGTACGTACCAGATACGCAGTATTTT. Translating gives CASSPEREYVPDTQYF. The chain is built from TRBV6-6 and TRBJ2-3; 8 bases fit TRBD2. This CDR3 is built from 16 residues. Germline trimming cut 5 bases from V and 4 bases from J; bases unmatched to any gene: 11. Germline assignment: CDR1 MNHNY and CDR2 SVGAGI (reference sequence).

J is TRBJ1-3 and V is TRBV5-1; TRBD1 matches 7 bases. V lost 4 bases to trimming and J lost 8 bases; unmatched junction nucleotides: 6. CDR3 length: 13 residues. Germline values: CDR1 SGHRS, CDR2 YFSETQ. CDR3 sequence reads: CASSPDRWDTIYF. CDR3 coding DNA: TGCGCCAGCAGCCCGGACAGGTGGGACACCATATATTTT.

The V call is TRBV28, the J call TRBJ1-2; possibly TRBD1 for D (6 bases). The CDR3 sequence is 12 residues long. Trimming removed 4 bases from V and 8 bases from J, with 11 bases in between. Germline CDR1 and CDR2: MDHEN and SYDVKM. This CDR3 is CASSSQGRGYTF. The CDR3 DNA sequence: TGTGCCAGCAGTTCACAGGGTCGAGGCTACACCTTC.

This rearrangement joins TRBV11-1 to TRBJ1-6, with 9 nucleotides matching TRBD1. The V gene's germline CDR1 is SGHAT and CDR2 FQDESV (reference sequence). Unmatched junction bases numbered 15, after V lost 3 bases and J lost 6 bases. This CDR3 spans 19 amino acids. The CDR3 loop is CASSFGSPLGQGFNSPLHF. In DNA form, the CDR3 reads TGTGCCAGCAGCTTCGGCTCTCCCTTGGGACAGGGATTTAATTCACCCCTCCACTTT.

The V and J genes are TRBV19 and TRBJ1-1, with D unresolved. The V end lost 3 bases, the J end lost 1 base, and 15 bases lay between the germline ends. The germline V gene has CDR1 LNHDA and CDR2 SQIVND (reference sequence). The CDR3 covers 16 residues. CDR3 DNA sequence: TGTGCCAGTAGTATGAGGCCAGGAGGGAGGAACACTGAAGCTTTCTTT. Amino acids: CASSMRPGGRNTEAFF.

The V and J genes are TRBV7-2 and TRBJ2-6; the D gene is possibly TRBD1 (6 bases). CDR1 and CDR2 from the germline V gene are SGHTA and FQGNSA. Trimming removed 6 bases from V and 4 bases from J, with 13 bases in between. This CDR3 region has 15 residues. CDR3 nucleotide sequence: TGTGCCAGCAGACAACAGGGTCTGGGGGCCAACGTCCTGACTTTC. The encoded protein is CASRQQGLGANVLTF.

The rearrangement joins TRBV30 to TRBJ2-2; TRBD2 is a possible D gene (6 bases). Germline assignment: CDR1 GTSNPN and CDR2 SVGIG (reference sequence). V lost 1 base to trimming and J lost 8 bases, with 17 bases between them. This CDR3 has 15 residues. DNA of the CDR3: TGTGCCTGGAGTGATTACCGGGGGACGGTAGGGGAGCTGTTTTTT. It is translated as CAWSDYRGTVGELFF.

The chain joins TRBV21-1 to TRBJ2-2; TRBD1 reflects the table's D call only, with no check against the DNA. TRBV21-1 is a known pseudogene. CDR3 length equals 20 residues. In DNA, the CDR3 is TGTGCCAGCAGCAAAGCGGATATCCCCAAGGGACAGGGATACACCGGGGAGCTGTTTTTT. Amino acids: CASSKADIPKGQGYTGELFF.

The table lists this clone with a few counts. The chain links TRBV4-1 to TRBJ2-1, with a possible D match to TRBD1 (5 bases). The CDR3 contains 12 residues. The ends were cut back, 3 bases at V and 12 bases at J, with 12 bases in the middle. Germline assignment: CDR1 MGHRA and CDR2 YSYEKL. The CDR3 region has the DNA TGCGCCAGCAGCCATTACCAGGGTGGGCAGTTCTTC. It yields the protein CASSHYQGGQFF.

The V and J genes are TRBV11-2 and TRBJ2-3; D uncertain. V lost 5 bases and J lost 1, with 7 bases in between. This CDR3 is 13 amino acids long. Germline values: CDR1 SGHAT, CDR2 FQNNGV. Written as DNA, the CDR3 is TGTGCCAGCAGCGCGGATCGCACAGATACGCAGTATTTT. Translation gives CASSADRTDTQYF.

The CDR3 DNA sequence: TGCGCCAGCACCAGCGGTACGGTCACCGGGGAGCTGTTTTTT. It encodes CASTSGTVTGELFF. This sequence joins TRBV5-1 and TRBJ2-2, with TRBD2 as a possible D gene (5 bases). V lost 6 bases, J lost 4 bases, and 13 bases lay in between. The CDR3 has 14 residues. Germline V CDR1 and CDR2: SGHRS, YFSETQ.

The chain recombines TRBV7-9 with TRBJ2-7; 12 bases map to TRBD2. After removal of 5 bases from V and 3 bases from J, the junction contained 5 bases not matched to a gene. The CDR3 loop spans 15 amino acids. Germline CDR1 and CDR2: SEHNR and FQNEAQ (reference sequence). The CDR3 DNA is TGTGCCAGCAGCCTACAGACTAGCGGGAGCTACGAGCAGTACTTC. Encoded protein: CASSLQTSGSYEQYF.

The chain has TRBV7-3 and TRBJ1-1; no clear D gene. CDR3 size: 14 residues. The germline gives CDR1 SGHTA, CDR2 FQGTGA. Deletions cut 2 bases from V and 5 bases from J, with 12 bases between. The CDR3 protein is CASSLSPGDTEAFF. CDR3 DNA sequence: TGTGCCAGCAGCTTATCCCCCGGGGATACTGAAGCTTTCTTT.